These T cell receptor beta chains were read from a single sample in a study of CD8 T cells in ankylosing spondylitis. TCRdb analysed the 5' RACE reads with MiXCR anew, one entry per CDR3 protein. The sample consists of hundreds of thousands of distinct CDR3 sequences, about 12% of them appearing once. Sequencing was done on a sample of blood, either unsorted or a sorted T cell fraction (not recorded which). The receptors were sampled from a male donor with ankylosing spondylitis. CDR3s include the opening cysteine and the closing phenylalanine or tryptophan. The D gene is left open where the match is weak. A clone size is listed for some rows: how often the clone was seen (once, few, many), or a class if it is expanded.

j_call: TRBJ2-5
d_call: TRBD1
cdr3_length: 14
v_call: TRBV10-3
clone_size: few
cdr3_aa: CAISGQGGIETQYF
cdr3_nt: TGTGCCATCAGTGGACAGGGGGGAATCGAGACCCAGTACTTC

j_call: TRBJ1-6
d_call: NA
cdr3_length: 14
v_call: TRBV3-1
clone_size: many
cdr3_aa: CASSQGQSNSPLHF
cdr3_nt: TGTGCCAGCAGCCAAGGGCAGAGTAATTCACCCCTCCACTTT

j_call: TRBJ1-4
d_call: NA
cdr3_length: 15
v_call: TRBV12-3/TRBV12-4
clone_size: many
cdr3_aa: CASSFQPGAGEKLFF
cdr3_nt: TGTGCCAGCAGTTTCCAGCCAGGGGCGGGCGAAAAACTGTTTTTT

j_call: TRBJ2-1
d_call: NA
cdr3_length: 16
v_call: TRBV4-2
clone_size: NA
cdr3_aa: CASSQGGGPSYNEQFF
cdr3_nt: TGTGCCAGCAGCCAAGGGGGGGGGCCCTCCTACAATGAGCAGTTCTTC

j_call: TRBJ2-5
d_call: TRBD1
cdr3_length: 15
v_call: TRBV7-6
clone_size: many
cdr3_aa: CASSNYWTGRETQYF
cdr3_nt: TGTGCCAGCAGCAACTACTGGACAGGGCGGGAGACCCAGTACTTC

j_call: TRBJ2-3
d_call: TRBD2
cdr3_length: 14
v_call: TRBV29-1
clone_size: few
cdr3_aa: CSPGLADSTDTQYF
cdr3_nt: TGCAGCCCTGGACTAGCGGACAGCACAGATACGCAGTATTTT

j_call: TRBJ2-5
d_call: TRBD1
cdr3_length: 14
v_call: TRBV28
clone_size: many
cdr3_aa: CASSSGQLQETQYF
cdr3_nt: TGCGCCAGCAGCTCGGGACAGCTCCAAGAGACCCAGTACTTC

j_call: TRBJ1-1
d_call: TRBD1
cdr3_length: 14
v_call: TRBV2
clone_size: NA
cdr3_aa: CASTLDRGPTEAFF
cdr3_nt: TGTGCCAGCACCTTGGACAGGGGGCCCACTGAAGCTTTCTTT

j_call: TRBJ2-2
d_call: NA
cdr3_length: 14
v_call: TRBV10-3
clone_size: few
cdr3_aa: CAVAGRASTGELFF
cdr3_nt: TGTGCCGTAGCCGGGAGAGCGTCCACCGGGGAGCTGTTTTTT

j_call: TRBJ2-1
d_call: TRBD1
cdr3_length: 17
v_call: TRBV20-1
clone_size: many
cdr3_aa: CSARVLGTGSSYNEQFF
cdr3_nt: TGCAGTGCTAGAGTACTAGGGACAGGGAGCTCCTACAATGAGCAGTTCTTC

j_call: TRBJ2-5
d_call: TRBD1
cdr3_length: 19
v_call: TRBV5-1
clone_size: NA
cdr3_aa: CASSQSSPGQVSYQETQYF
cdr3_nt: TGCGCCAGCAGCCAATCCTCCCCGGGACAGGTATCGTACCAAGAGACCCAGTACTTC

j_call: TRBJ1-6
d_call: NA
cdr3_length: 13
v_call: TRBV7-6
clone_size: few
cdr3_aa: CASSPDSTAPLHF
cdr3_nt: TGTGCCAGCAGCCCGGACTCCACCGCACCCCTCCACTTT

j_call: TRBJ2-7
d_call: NA
cdr3_length: 13
v_call: TRBV7-8
clone_size: NA
cdr3_aa: CASSLILLYEQYF
cdr3_nt: TGTGCCAGCAGCTTAATACTCCTCTACGAGCAGTACTTC

j_call: TRBJ2-3
d_call: NA
cdr3_length: 15
v_call: TRBV4-3
clone_size: NA
cdr3_aa: CASSQEHPGGDTQYF
cdr3_nt: TGCGCCAGCAGCCAAGAACACCCGGGCGGGGATACGCAGTATTTT

j_call: TRBJ2-3
d_call: NA
cdr3_length: 14
v_call: TRBV5-1
clone_size: few
cdr3_aa: CASSLGANTDTQYF
cdr3_nt: TGCGCCAGCAGCTTAGGAGCGAACACAGATACGCAGTATTTT

j_call: TRBJ2-3
d_call: TRBD1
cdr3_length: 13
v_call: TRBV5-6
clone_size: many
cdr3_aa: CASSFGRDRAQYF
cdr3_nt: TGTGCCAGCAGCTTCGGCCGGGACAGAGCGCAGTATTTT

j_call: TRBJ2-3
d_call: NA
cdr3_length: 14
v_call: TRBV5-1
clone_size: NA
cdr3_aa: CASSPTQSTDTQYF
cdr3_nt: TGCGCCAGCAGCCCCACCCAGAGCACAGATACGCAGTATTTT

j_call: TRBJ2-1
d_call: NA
cdr3_length: 15
v_call: TRBV7-9
clone_size: few
cdr3_aa: CASSLAGRGGNEQFF
cdr3_nt: TGTGCCAGCAGCTTAGCTGGCAGGGGGGGCAATGAGCAGTTCTTC

j_call: TRBJ1-1
d_call: NA
cdr3_length: 11
v_call: TRBV3-1
clone_size: NA
cdr3_aa: CASSRYSEAFF
cdr3_nt: TGTGCCAGCAGCCGTTACTCTGAAGCTTTCTTT

j_call: TRBJ1-1
d_call: NA
cdr3_length: 12
v_call: TRBV29-1
clone_size: few
cdr3_aa: CSGMRDLTEAFF
cdr3_nt: TGCAGCGGGATGAGGGACCTTACTGAAGCTTTCTTT

j_call: TRBJ2-5
d_call: NA
cdr3_length: 15
v_call: TRBV4-2
clone_size: many
cdr3_aa: CASSQDWNGGETQYF
cdr3_nt: TGTGCCAGCAGCCAAGATTGGAACGGGGGAGAGACCCAGTACTTC

j_call: TRBJ1-4
d_call: NA
cdr3_length: 13
v_call: TRBV20-1
clone_size: many
cdr3_aa: CSATRESGEKLFF
cdr3_nt: TGCAGTGCTACGAGGGAAAGCGGCGAAAAACTGTTTTTT

j_call: TRBJ1-2
d_call: NA
cdr3_length: 15
v_call: TRBV7-2
clone_size: many
cdr3_aa: CASSLGGGTNYGYTF
cdr3_nt: TGTGCCAGCAGCTTAGGAGGGGGAACTAACTATGGCTACACCTTC

j_call: TRBJ2-5
d_call: TRBD1
cdr3_length: 14
v_call: TRBV20-1
clone_size: few
cdr3_aa: CSAQRVGQGWTQYF
cdr3_nt: TGCAGTGCTCAAAGGGTGGGACAGGGTTGGACCCAGTACTTC

j_call: TRBJ1-1
d_call: NA
cdr3_length: 13
v_call: TRBV20-1
clone_size: NA
cdr3_aa: CSALVNLNTEAFF
cdr3_nt: TGCAGTGCTCTCGTCAATTTGAACACTGAAGCTTTCTTT

j_call: TRBJ2-1
d_call: NA
cdr3_length: 13
v_call: TRBV29-1
clone_size: few
cdr3_aa: CSVETPGRDEQFF
cdr3_nt: TGCAGCGTTGAAACTCCCGGACGGGATGAGCAGTTCTTC

j_call: TRBJ2-1
d_call: TRBD2
cdr3_length: 13
v_call: TRBV29-1
clone_size: few
cdr3_aa: CSVAPLSGNEQFF
cdr3_nt: TGCAGCGTTGCCCCTCTTAGCGGGAATGAGCAGTTCTTC

j_call: TRBJ2-7
d_call: NA
cdr3_length: 14
v_call: TRBV20-1
clone_size: many
cdr3_aa: CSARGGRGGYEQYF
cdr3_nt: TGCAGTGCTAGAGGGGGAAGAGGGGGCTACGAGCAGTACTTC

j_call: TRBJ1-2
d_call: NA
cdr3_length: 10
v_call: TRBV20-1
clone_size: many
cdr3_aa: CSAPEGGYTF
cdr3_nt: TGCAGTGCTCCGGAGGGGGGCTACACCTTC

j_call: TRBJ2-2
d_call: TRBD2
cdr3_length: 18
v_call: TRBV6-1
clone_size: once
cdr3_aa: CASSEARLAGASVGELFF
cdr3_nt: TGTGCCAGCAGTGAAGCACGACTAGCGGGAGCTTCTGTCGGGGAGCTGTTTTTT

j_call: TRBJ2-3
d_call: TRBD2
cdr3_length: 12
v_call: TRBV20-1
clone_size: many
cdr3_aa: CSARASGGAMYF
cdr3_nt: TGCAGTGCTAGAGCCAGCGGGGGGGCGATGTATTTT

j_call: TRBJ1-2
d_call: NA
cdr3_length: 15
v_call: TRBV12-3/TRBV12-4
clone_size: few
cdr3_aa: CASSFDRTNFYGYTF
cdr3_nt: TGTGCCAGCAGTTTTGACAGGACAAACTTCTATGGCTACACCTTC

j_call: TRBJ2-1
d_call: TRBD2
cdr3_length: 15
v_call: TRBV7-2
clone_size: once
cdr3_aa: CASSLGLVDYNEQFF
cdr3_nt: TGTGCCAGCAGCCTGGGACTAGTGGACTACAATGAGCAGTTCTTC

j_call: TRBJ2-1
d_call: TRBD2
cdr3_length: 16
v_call: TRBV12-3/TRBV12-4
clone_size: few
cdr3_aa: CASSLRTSGGPGEQFF
cdr3_nt: TGTGCCAGCAGTTTACGGACTAGCGGGGGCCCCGGGGAGCAGTTCTTC

j_call: TRBJ1-1
d_call: NA
cdr3_length: 16
v_call: TRBV5-1
clone_size: NA
cdr3_aa: CASSRAGGAMNTEAFF
cdr3_nt: TGCGCCAGCAGTCGGGCTGGGGGGGCCATGAACACTGAAGCTTTCTTT

j_call: TRBJ2-1
d_call: NA
cdr3_length: 15
v_call: TRBV29-1
clone_size: few
cdr3_aa: CSAPPGGRWDNEQFF
cdr3_nt: TGCAGCGCCCCCCCCGGGGGACGGTGGGACAATGAGCAGTTCTTC

j_call: TRBJ2-5
d_call: TRBD1
cdr3_length: 14
v_call: TRBV5-1
clone_size: NA
cdr3_aa: CASRLQGSQETQYF
cdr3_nt: TGCGCCAGCAGACTACAGGGGTCCCAAGAGACCCAGTACTTC

j_call: TRBJ2-1
d_call: NA
cdr3_length: 15
v_call: TRBV6-4
clone_size: NA
cdr3_aa: CASSTRQGGGHEQFF
cdr3_nt: TGTGCCAGCAGCACCCGGCAGGGAGGGGGCCATGAGCAGTTCTTC

j_call: TRBJ2-1
d_call: NA
cdr3_length: 13
v_call: TRBV5-8
clone_size: once
cdr3_aa: CARGHYSRNEQFF
cdr3_nt: TGTGCCAGGGGCCATTACTCAAGGAATGAGCAGTTCTTC

j_call: TRBJ1-2
d_call: NA
cdr3_length: 14
v_call: TRBV6-2/TRBV6-3
clone_size: NA
cdr3_aa: CASSYRRGAKGYTF
cdr3_nt: TGTGCCAGCAGTTACCGTCGGGGGGCCAAGGGCTACACCTTC

j_call: TRBJ1-2
d_call: NA
cdr3_length: 13
v_call: TRBV28
clone_size: NA
cdr3_aa: CASRDRPEYGYTF
cdr3_nt: TGTGCCAGCAGAGACAGGCCAGAGTATGGCTACACCTTC

j_call: TRBJ2-3
d_call: NA
cdr3_length: 18
v_call: TRBV12-3/TRBV12-4
clone_size: few
cdr3_aa: CASSFGPSAGSSTDTQYF
cdr3_nt: TGTGCCAGCAGTTTTGGCCCAAGCGCGGGATCTAGCACAGATACGCAGTATTTT

j_call: TRBJ2-3
d_call: NA
cdr3_length: 15
v_call: TRBV4-3
clone_size: NA
cdr3_aa: CASSQLQGSTDTQYF
cdr3_nt: TGCGCCAGCAGCCAACTACAGGGTAGCACAGATACGCAGTATTTT

j_call: TRBJ2-7
d_call: NA
cdr3_length: 11
v_call: TRBV20-1
clone_size: many
cdr3_aa: CSARAPGEQYF
cdr3_nt: TGCAGTGCTAGGGCCCCAGGCGAGCAGTACTTC

j_call: TRBJ1-6
d_call: TRBD1
cdr3_length: 17
v_call: TRBV5-5
clone_size: once
cdr3_aa: CASSFGTGLPGGSPLHF
cdr3_nt: TGTGCCAGCAGCTTCGGGACAGGTCTCCCTGGGGGTTCACCCCTCCACTTT

j_call: TRBJ1-1
d_call: NA
cdr3_length: 13
v_call: TRBV14
clone_size: many
cdr3_aa: CASSRDMNTEAFF
cdr3_nt: TGTGCCAGCAGCCGGGATATGAACACTGAAGCTTTCTTT

j_call: TRBJ1-5
d_call: NA
cdr3_length: 15
v_call: TRBV4-3
clone_size: NA
cdr3_aa: CASSQEGFSNQPQHF
cdr3_nt: TGCGCCAGCAGCCAAGAGGGGTTTAGCAATCAGCCCCAGCATTTT

j_call: TRBJ2-3
d_call: TRBD1
cdr3_length: 13
v_call: TRBV20-1
clone_size: NA
cdr3_aa: CSGGTGRADTQYF
cdr3_nt: TGCAGTGGCGGGACAGGGCGTGCAGATACGCAGTATTTT

j_call: TRBJ2-1
d_call: NA
cdr3_length: 14
v_call: TRBV28
clone_size: NA
cdr3_aa: CASSLRHIYNEQFF
cdr3_nt: TGTGCCAGCAGTTTACGGCACATTTACAATGAGCAGTTCTTC

j_call: TRBJ2-3
d_call: NA
cdr3_length: 15
v_call: TRBV18
clone_size: NA
cdr3_aa: CASSGITPSTDTQYF
cdr3_nt: TGTGCCAGCTCCGGAATTACTCCTAGCACAGATACGCAGTATTTT

j_call: TRBJ1-1
d_call: NA
cdr3_length: 15
v_call: TRBV12-3/TRBV12-4
clone_size: many
cdr3_aa: CASIDRPQGYTEAFF
cdr3_nt: TGTGCCAGCATCGACCGGCCCCAGGGGTACACTGAAGCTTTCTTT

j_call: TRBJ1-2
d_call: NA
cdr3_length: 15
v_call: TRBV4-3
clone_size: NA
cdr3_aa: CASSQGGGTFYGYTF
cdr3_nt: TGCGCCAGCAGCCAAGGGGGCGGTACCTTCTATGGCTACACCTTC

j_call: TRBJ1-1
d_call: NA
cdr3_length: 13
v_call: TRBV2
clone_size: few
cdr3_aa: CASSLGVATEAFF
cdr3_nt: TGTGCCAGCAGCTTAGGGGTTGCCACTGAAGCTTTCTTT

j_call: TRBJ1-2
d_call: NA
cdr3_length: 11
v_call: TRBV5-1
clone_size: NA
cdr3_aa: CASSPSTRYTF
cdr3_nt: TGCGCCAGCAGCCCTTCTACACGCTACACCTTC

j_call: TRBJ2-3
d_call: NA
cdr3_length: 16
v_call: TRBV20-1
clone_size: few
cdr3_aa: CSARDPRAPSTDTQYF
cdr3_nt: TGCAGTGCTAGAGATCCACGGGCTCCTAGCACAGATACGCAGTATTTT

j_call: TRBJ2-4
d_call: NA
cdr3_length: 14
v_call: TRBV7-2
clone_size: few
cdr3_aa: CASSLTEAKNIQYF
cdr3_nt: TGTGCCAGCAGCTTAACAGAGGCCAAAAACATTCAGTACTTC